Shown below are 29 T cell receptor beta chains from a single sample sequenced in a study of blood T cell repertoires in COVID-19. The method was immunoSEQ multiplex PCR; TCRdb's version includes in-frame clones alone and lacks a portion of them. The table shows 65,000 to 100,000 clones, with 88% occurring only once. Specimen: peripheral blood. Source of these receptors: a woman aged 80 or over with acute or convalescent COVID-19.

J is TRBJ2-3 and V is TRBV14; D is unresolved. Germline V gene data show CDR1 as SGHDN and CDR2 as FVKESK. The CDR3 loop spans 14 amino acids. V lost 2 bases and J 0 bases, leaving 6 bases between the germline ends. The CDR3 DNA is TGTGCCAGCAGCCAATCGTCTAGCACAGATACGCAGTATTTT. Translation gives CASSQSSSTDTQYF.

The V gene is TRBV6-2 or TRBV6-3, the J gene TRBJ2-1; the D gene is possibly TRBD2 (5 bases). The CDR3 sequence is 15 residues long. Germline V gene lookup returns CDR1 MNHEY and CDR2 SVGEGT. Trimming removed 2 bases from V and 2 bases from J, with 10 bases in between. CDR3 DNA: TGTGCCAGCAGTTACGGACTTCTAACCTACAATGAGCAGTTCTTC. Translating it yields CASSYGLLTYNEQFF.

The chain recombines TRBV19 with TRBJ2-5; D uncertain. Looked up from germline, CDR1 is LNHDA and CDR2 is SQIVND (reference sequence). The CDR3 covers 11 residues. V was trimmed by 6 bases and J by 7 bases, leaving 9 bases between them. CDR3 DNA sequence: TGTGCCAGTAGCTCTGGCTCGACCCAGTACTTC. Encoded protein: CASSSGSTQYF.

The chain carries TRBV7-6 and TRBJ2-3; D is unclear. The CDR3 covers 15 residues. The germline V and J ends were trimmed by 5 bases and 1 base, with 13 bases remaining between them. The germline CDR1 and CDR2 sequences are SGHVS and FNYEAQ. Here the CDR3 reads CASSRDNGGTDTQYF. The DNA of the CDR3 is TGTGCCAGCAGCCGCGACAACGGCGGCACAGATACGCAGTATTTT.

This clone was recorded only once. The chain uses TRBV6-5 and TRBJ1-1; D uncertain. Germline V CDR1 and CDR2: MNHEY, SVGAGI. The CDR3 has 15 amino acids. V lost 4 bases and J lost 4, with 16 bases in between. CDR3 DNA: TGTGCCAGCAGTTTCGCTCCCGGGTCGGGCACTGAAGCTTTCTTT. Its protein is CASSFAPGSGTEAFF.

The rearrangement uses TRBV5-1 and TRBJ2-2; 14 nucleotides agree with TRBD2. The V gene's germline CDR1 is SGHRS and CDR2 YFSETQ. The CDR3 contains 17 residues. V dropped 3 bases and J dropped 5; count of bases not matched to a gene: 6. In nucleotides, the CDR3 is TGCGCCAGCAGCTGGACTAGCGGGAGGAGGGGGACCGGGGAGCTGTTTTTT. Translation: CASSWTSGRRGTGELFF. Variable domain in full (rest from reference TRBV5-1 and TRBJ2-2): KAGVTQTPRYLIKTRGQQVTLSCSPISGHRSVSWYQQTPGQGLQFLFEYFSETQRNKGNFPGRFSGRQFSNSRSEMNVSTLELGDSALYLCASSWTSGRRGTGELFFGEGSRLTVL.

The J gene is TRBJ2-2, the V gene TRBV30; 7 bases match TRBD1. This CDR3 is built from 14 residues. Germline CDR1 and CDR2: GTSNPN and SVGIG (reference sequence). V shed 1 base, J shed 6 bases, and the junction held 5 bases outside the gene matches. DNA of the CDR3: TGTGCCTGGAGTGAGGGGGCGGTCTCCGGGGAGCTGTTTTTT. Its protein is CAWSEGAVSGELFF. The whole variable domain, remainder taken from reference TRBV30 and TRBJ2-2, is SQTIHQWPATLVQPVGSPLSLECTVEGTSNPNLYWYRQAAGRGLQLLFYSVGIGQISSEVPQNLSASRPQDRQFILSSKKLLLSDSGFYLCAWSEGAVSGELFFGEGSRLTVL.

The V and J genes are TRBV18 and TRBJ2-1, with D unclear. Germline CDR1 is KGHSH and CDR2 is LQKENI. The ends were cut back, 3 bases at V and 5 bases at J, with 5 bases in the middle. The CDR3 runs 12 residues. The CDR3 sequence is CASSPSDNEQFF. The CDR3 DNA follows: TGTGCCAGCTCACCCTCGGACAATGAGCAGTTCTTC.

J is TRBJ2-3 and V is TRBV18; TRBD1 might be the D (5 bases). Trimming took off 6 bases at V and 3 bases at J, with 13 bases between the two ends. The CDR3 is made up of 14 amino acids. Per the germline V gene, CDR1 is KGHSH and CDR2 is LQKENI. The CDR3, as DNA: TGTGCCAGCTCGCCCACAGGATTTACAGATACGCAGTATTTT. Residues: CASSPTGFTDTQYF.

V gene TRBV7-3 combines with J gene TRBJ2-3; no firm D call. Germline CDR1 and CDR2: SGHTA and FQGTGA. V was clipped by 1 base and J by 0 bases, with 11 bases between them. The CDR3 loop spans 16 amino acids. The CDR3 DNA follows: TGTGCCAGCAGCTTAAACTCCGGGTCTAGCACAGATACGCAGTATTTT. Protein product: CASSLNSGSSTDTQYF.

This rearrangement joins TRBV19 to TRBJ2-2, with D possibly matching TRBD2 (6 bases). Germline V gene data show CDR1 as LNHDA and CDR2 as SQIVND (reference sequence). This CDR3 contains 18 residues. Trimming pared 0 bases from V and 5 bases from J, leaving 19 bases between. The CDR3 is CASSIDRVRAGRTGELFF. In DNA, the CDR3 is TGTGCCAGTAGTATAGATCGAGTGAGGGCGGGAAGAACCGGGGAGCTGTTTTTT.

V usage is TRBV2 and J usage is TRBJ2-1; D call uncertain. CDR1 is SNHLY and CDR2 is FYNNEI in the germline V gene. With 4 bases removed from V and 8 bases from J, the gap between germline ends came to 18 bases. The CDR3 has 15 amino acids. CDR3 amino acids: CASSGSDESFDEQFF. The CDR3 DNA sequence: TGTGCCAGCAGTGGGAGTGACGAGAGTTTCGATGAGCAGTTCTTC.

The J gene is TRBJ2-4, the V gene TRBV6-2 or TRBV6-3; D might be TRBD2 (7 bases). The germline CDR1 and CDR2 sequences are MNHEY and SVGEGT. The CDR3 sequence is 16 residues long. Between the trimmed V and J ends, which lost 5 bases and 4 bases, there was a span of 18 bases. CDR3 residues: CASSKSGGGTKNIQYF. Written as DNA, the CDR3 is TGTGCCAGCAGTAAAAGTGGGGGGGGCACAAAAAACATTCAGTACTTC.

This clone occurred once. V usage is TRBV20-1 and J usage is TRBJ2-7; D gene ambiguous. Trimming removed 3 bases from V and 2 bases from J, with 11 bases in between. Germline V CDR1 and CDR2: DFQATT, SNEGSKA (reference sequence). The CDR3 extends over 13 amino acids. The CDR3 loop is CSASTNTAYEQYF. CDR3 nucleotides: TGCAGTGCTAGTACGAACACAGCCTACGAGCAGTACTTC.

The chain combines TRBV12-3 or TRBV12-4 with TRBJ2-7; the D is unclear. CDR3 size: 11 residues. V gave up 4 bases and J gave up 3 bases, with 4 bases separating them. CDR3 in amino acids: CASSYYYEQYF. DNA of the CDR3: TGTGCCAGCAGTTACTACTACGAGCAGTACTTC.

This chain joins TRBV28 and TRBJ2-7; 7 bases fit TRBD1. V trimming: 8 bases; J trimming: 5 bases; junction bases outside the gene matches: 15. The germline V gene encodes CDR1 MDHEN and CDR2 SYDVKM. The CDR3 runs 15 residues. In DNA, the CDR3 is TGTGCCAGCGGGCAAGGGGGCACTGAGCGTAACGAGCAGTACTTC. It is translated as CASGQGGTERNEQYF. Complete variable domain (other parts from reference TRBV28 and TRBJ2-7): DVKVTQSSRYLVKRTGEKVFLECVQDMDHENMFWYRQDPGLGLRLIYFSYDVKMKEKGDIPEGYSVSREKKERFSLILESASTNQTSMYLCASGQGGTERNEQYFGPGTRLTVT.

This chain joins TRBV7-7 and TRBJ2-7, with TRBD2 as a possible D gene (5 bases). Germline assignment: CDR1 SSHAT and CDR2 FNYEAQ (reference sequence). The CDR3 is 12 residues long. The CDR3 reads CAIGVPPYEQYF. The CDR3 coding sequence is TGTGCTATCGGGGTACCCCCCTACGAGCAGTACTTC.

The CDR3 DNA is TGTGCCAGCAGTTATGAGGAACCTCAGCCCCAGCATTTT. Protein sequence: CASSYEEPQPQHF. The genes are TRBV6-5 and TRBJ1-5; no reliable D call. CDR3 length equals 13 residues. Germline-derived CDR1 and CDR2 are MNHEY and SVGAGI. V shed 3 bases and J shed 6 bases, with 9 bases lying between them.

This sequence joins TRBV14 and TRBJ2-1; D is ambiguous. This CDR3 region has 14 residues. The germline V and J ends were trimmed by 0 bases and 4 bases, with 7 bases remaining between them. The germline V gene has CDR1 SGHDN and CDR2 FVKESK. CDR3 DNA: TGTGCCAGCAGCCAAGATAGAGGATACAATGAGCAGTTCTTC. Translating gives CASSQDRGYNEQFF. The full variable domain, completed using reference TRBV14 and TRBJ2-1, is EAGVTQFPSHSVIEKGQTVTLRCDPISGHDNLYWYRRVMGKEIKFLLHFVKESKQDESGMPNNRFLAERTGGTYSTLKVQPAELEDSGVYFCASSQDRGYNEQFFGPGTRLTVL.

DNA of the CDR3: TGTGCCAGTAGTTTGTCCGGGACACTTATTGGAAACACCATATATTTT. This translates into CASSLSGTLIGNTIYF. V is TRBV19 and J is TRBJ1-3; D may be TRBD1 (6 bases). This CDR3 spans 16 amino acids. Trimming took 5 bases from V and 3 from J, leaving 17 bases between them. Germline V gene data show CDR1 as LNHDA and CDR2 as SQIVND (reference sequence). The variable domain in full, with the rest retrieved from reference TRBV19 and TRBJ1-3, is DGGITQSPKYLFRKEGQNVTLSCEQNLNHDAMYWYRQDPGQGLRLIYYSQIVNDFQKGDIAEGYSVSREKKESFPLTVTSAQKNPTAFYLCASSLSGTLIGNTIYFGEGSWLTVV.

The chain links TRBV19 to TRBJ2-7; TRBD2 agrees at 7 bases. This CDR3 comprises 13 residues. From germline, CDR1 is LNHDA and CDR2 SQIVND (reference sequence). Germline trimming cut 5 bases from V and 2 bases from J; bases unmatched to any gene: 3. The DNA of the CDR3 is TGTGCCAGTAGTCTCCGGGGGGCCTACGAGCAGTACTTC. Amino acid sequence: CASSLRGAYEQYF.

The V call is TRBV24-1, the J call TRBJ2-5, with D possibly matching TRBD1 (7 bases). There are 17 residues in the CDR3. V lost 4 bases, J lost 3 bases, and 20 bases lay in between. Germline CDR1 and CDR2: KGHDR and SFDVKD. The CDR3 region is CATSDSNPQGGKETQYF. CDR3 bases: TGTGCCACCAGTGACTCCAACCCCCAGGGGGGTAAAGAGACCCAGTACTTC.

The V call is TRBV5-1, the J call TRBJ2-2, with D possibly matching TRBD1 (5 bases). V lost 0 bases and J lost 4, with 10 bases in between. The CDR3 extends over 15 amino acids. Looked up from germline, CDR1 is SGHRS and CDR2 is YFSETQ. The CDR3, as DNA: TGCGCCAGCAGCTTGGGCGCAGGGTCCACCGGGGAGCTGTTTTTT. It codes for CASSLGAGSTGELFF.

V and J are TRBV9 and TRBJ2-5, with D tentatively TRBD2 (6 bases). The CDR3 extends over 16 amino acids. CDR1 and CDR2 from the germline V gene are SGDLS and YYNGEE. Trimming stripped 0 bases from V and 2 bases from J, with 14 bases between. CDR3 amino acids: CASSVDMGRGQETQYF. The CDR3 DNA reads as TGTGCCAGCAGCGTAGATATGGGGCGGGGTCAAGAGACCCAGTACTTC.

The V gene is TRBV13, the J gene TRBJ1-3, with 7 positions matching TRBD1. V dropped 2 bases and J dropped 4; count of bases not matched to a gene: 8. Germline loops: CDR1 PRHDT, CDR2 FYEKMQ (reference sequence). CDR3 length: 16 residues. This CDR3 is CASSLKGARVGNTIYF. The CDR3 DNA reads as TGTGCCAGCAGCTTAAAGGGGGCTCGGGTGGGAAACACCATATATTTT.

This chain uses TRBV18 with TRBJ1-1; TRBD1 aligns across 8 bases. Germline trimming cut 4 bases from V and 5 bases from J; bases unmatched to any gene: 6. This CDR3 is built from 14 residues. CDR1 is KGHSH, CDR2 LQKENI, per germline. CDR3 sequence: CASSRNRGNTEAFF. The DNA for the CDR3 is TGTGCCAGCTCACGGAACAGGGGGAATACTGAAGCTTTCTTT.

This sequence joins TRBV6-1 and TRBJ1-5, with D uncertain. V was shortened by 0 bases and J by 2 bases, with 14 bases between the two germline ends. The CDR3 covers 17 residues. The V gene's germline CDR1 is MNHNS and CDR2 SASEGT. Written as DNA, the CDR3 is TGTGCCAGCAGTGAAGCTTTCAACCGGGGAGGCAATCAGCCCCAGCATTTT. It encodes CASSEAFNRGGNQPQHF.

The chain uses TRBV6-1 and TRBJ2-3; TRBD1 matches at 7 bases. The CDR3 runs 15 residues. With V trimmed by 1 base and J by 3 bases, 4 bases remained unmatched. The germline V gene has CDR1 MNHNS and CDR2 SASEGT. The CDR3 region has the DNA TGTGCCAGCAGTGAAGAGGCCAGGGGGACAGATACGCAGTATTTT. This codes for CASSEEARGTDTQYF.

The J gene is TRBJ1-1, the V gene TRBV25-1; 11 bases agree with TRBD1. CDR3 length: 12 amino acids. From germline, CDR1 is MGHDK and CDR2 SYGVNS. V gave up 6 bases and J gave up 8 bases; unmatched junction bases: 2. Here the CDR3 reads CASSRTGGEAFF. The CDR3 DNA reads TGTGCCAGCAGCCGGACAGGGGGCGAAGCTTTCTTT.